One TCR beta chain is described in this entry. What it recognizes is unknown. Profiled with immunoSEQ multiplex PCR; TCRdb holds only in-frame clones, not every one. The sample lists some 140,000 clones; around 84% were seen once. The sample comes from a study of T cell responses to AZD1222 COVID-19 vaccine. Study-level points and caveats: The donor group comprised mostly white British people and more females; the analysis possibly underestimated clonal diversity. Samples come after the peak T cell response, not at day 14.

Trimming cost V 7 bases and J 4 bases, with 19 bases left between them. This CDR3 has 15 amino acids. The germline gives CDR1 MNHEY, CDR2 SVGAGI. This receptor was identified in an adult in good health. The chain recombines TRBV6-5 with TRBJ1-1, with D uncertain. The sequencing used peripheral blood, collected on day 0 of AZD1222 vaccination. The CDR3, as DNA: TGTGCCAGCACGCGGGCCCCCCCGGGAGTCACTGAAGCTTTCTTT. This codes for CASTRAPPGVTEAFF.